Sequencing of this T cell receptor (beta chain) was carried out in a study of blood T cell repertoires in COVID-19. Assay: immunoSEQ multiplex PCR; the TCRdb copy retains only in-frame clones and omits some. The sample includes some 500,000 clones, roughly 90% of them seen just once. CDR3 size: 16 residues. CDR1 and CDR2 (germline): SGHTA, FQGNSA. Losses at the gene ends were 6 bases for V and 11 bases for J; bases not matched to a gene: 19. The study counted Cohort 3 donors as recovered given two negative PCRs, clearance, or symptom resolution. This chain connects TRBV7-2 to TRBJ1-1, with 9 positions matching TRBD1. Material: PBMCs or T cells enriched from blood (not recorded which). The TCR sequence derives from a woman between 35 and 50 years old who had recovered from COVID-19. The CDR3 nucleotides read TGTGCCAGCAGTCAGAACCGCGAACAGGGGGCCGGCGGGGCTTTCTTT. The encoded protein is CASSQNREQGAGGAFF.